This entry lists 28 T cell receptor beta chains sequenced from one sample in a study of OX40 agonist ivuxolimab in advanced cancers. The repertoire was sequenced with immunoSEQ multiplex PCR; TCRdb's copy has only in-frame clones and lacks some. This sample has around 77,000 clones; roughly three quarters occur once, and the top ten carry about 5.4%. Sequenced here: CD4+ or CD8+ T cells sorted from blood, sampled in a trial of the OX40 agonist ivuxolimab. The receptors were sampled from an adult with an advanced solid tumor such as melanoma, head and neck, liver or kidney cancer.

Only a few counts were recorded for this clone. The chain couples TRBV7-6 to TRBJ2-7; the match to TRBD1 covers 7 bases. The CDR3 contains 18 residues. V shed 1 base and J 1 base; nucleotides not matched to a gene: 13. Germline CDR1 and CDR2: SGHVS and FNYEAQ. CDR3 DNA sequence: TGTGCCAGCAGCTTAGTCCCCGCACGACAGGGTGAATCCTACGAGCAGTACTTC. Translation: CASSLVPARQGESYEQYF.

This clone was seen more than once but under ten times. The J gene is TRBJ1-4, the V gene TRBV19, with a tentative D call TRBD1 (5 bases). In germline, CDR1 is LNHDA, CDR2 SQIVND (reference sequence). The CDR3 contains 16 residues. Deletions cut 2 bases from V and 4 bases from J, with 14 bases between. The CDR3: CASSILPGPRNEKLFF. CDR3 DNA sequence: TGTGCCAGTAGTATACTCCCGGGACCGCGTAATGAAAAACTGTTTTTT.

The chain uses TRBV7-2 and TRBJ2-2; D might be TRBD1 (7 bases). Germline V lookup: CDR1 SGHTA, CDR2 FQGNSA. The CDR3 spans 15 residues. V lost 5 bases and J lost 4, with 14 bases in between. The CDR3 DNA reads TGTGCCAGCAGCCCACGACAGGGAGGCACCGGGGAGCTGTTTTTT. Encoded protein: CASSPRQGGTGELFF. The full variable domain, its missing parts supplied by reference TRBV7-2 and TRBJ2-2, is GAGVSQSPSNKVTEKGKDVELRCDPISGHTALYWYRQSLGQGLEFLIYFQGNSAPDKSGLPSDRFSAERTGGSVSTLTIQRTQQEDSAVYLCASSPRQGGTGELFFGEGSRLTVL.

The chain has TRBV28 and TRBJ1-2, with D maybe TRBD1 (6 bases). CDR3 length equals 12 residues. V was cut by 6 bases and J by 2 bases, with 7 bases left in between. CDR1 and CDR2 from the germline V gene are MDHEN and SYDVKM. The DNA for the CDR3 is TGTGCCAGCAGGGACAGCAACTATGGCTACACCTTC. This gives the protein CASRDSNYGYTF.

This clone was counted a single time. The genes are TRBV19 and TRBJ1-5; D is uncertain. Trimming removed 11 bases at V and 1 base at J, with 18 bases between. The CDR3 covers 15 residues. In germline, CDR1 is LNHDA, CDR2 SQIVND (reference sequence). The CDR3 loop reads CAAREATQSNQPQHF. In DNA, the CDR3 is TGTGCCGCGCGGGAGGCCACCCAAAGCAATCAGCCCCAGCATTTT. The full variable domain, with the rest looked up from reference TRBV19 and TRBJ1-5, is DGGITQSPKYLFRKEGQNVTLSCEQNLNHDAMYWYRQDPGQGLRLIYYSQIVNDFQKGDIAEGYSVSREKKESFPLTVTSAQKNPTAFYLCAAREATQSNQPQHFGDGTRLSIL.

The genes are TRBV19 and TRBJ2-5; 7 bases line up with TRBD1. Per the germline V gene, CDR1 is LNHDA and CDR2 is SQIVND (reference sequence). With V trimmed by 4 bases and J by 1 base, 9 bases remained unmatched. This CDR3 spans 16 amino acids. The CDR3 region is CASSNDRVGGQETQYF. CDR3 bases: TGTGCCAGTAGTAACGACAGGGTAGGGGGCCAAGAGACCCAGTACTTC.

The CDR3 sequence is CASSLGTGGLANEKLFF. CDR3 DNA: TGTGCCAGCAGCTTAGGGACAGGGGGCTTGGCTAATGAAAAACTGTTTTTT. This chain joins TRBV11-2 and TRBJ1-4; 11 positions agree with TRBD1. The V gene end was trimmed by 1 base and the J gene end by 3 bases; junction bases not matched to a gene: 4. From germline, CDR1 is SGHAT and CDR2 FQNNGV. The CDR3 has 17 amino acids.

The J gene is TRBJ2-3, the V gene TRBV9; weak D call: TRBD2 (7 bases). Trimming cost V 4 bases and J 1 base, with 16 bases left between them. This CDR3 has 16 residues. Looked up from germline, CDR1 is SGDLS and CDR2 is YYNGEE. The CDR3 protein is CASSPRGAIGTDTQYF. The CDR3 DNA is TGTGCCAGCAGCCCTCGGGGGGCCATCGGCACAGATACGCAGTATTTT.

This chain links TRBV18 with TRBJ2-7; weak D call: TRBD2 (6 bases). There are 13 residues in the CDR3. In germline, CDR1 is KGHSH, CDR2 LQKENI. Trimming took off 4 bases at V and 2 bases at J, with 9 bases between the two ends. CDR3 DNA sequence: TGTGCCAGCTCACGGGACTCAACCTACGAGCAGTACTTC. Its translation is CASSRDSTYEQYF. Based on the CDR3 plus reference TRBV18 and TRBJ2-7, the full variable domain is NAGVMQNPRHLVRRRGQEARLRCSPMKGHSHVYWYRQLPEEGLKFMVYLQKENIIDESGMPKERFSAEFPKEGPSILRIQQVVRGDSAAYFCASSRDSTYEQYFGPGTRLTVT.

The V call is TRBV2, the J call TRBJ2-5; TRBD2 might be the D (5 bases). The germline CDR1 and CDR2 sequences are SNHLY and FYNNEI. V was trimmed by 6 bases and J by 2 bases, leaving 16 bases between them. CDR3 length: 15 residues. The CDR3 DNA reads TGTGCCAGCAGCTGGTCGGGATCTGGGCAAGAGACCCAGTACTTC. Amino acid sequence: CASSWSGSGQETQYF. Combining the CDR3 with reference TRBV2 and TRBJ2-5 gives the whole variable domain EPEVTQTPSHQVTQMGQEVILRCVPISNHLYFYWYRQILGQKVEFLVSFYNNEISEKSEIFDDQFSVERPDGSNFTLKIRSTKLEDSAMYFCASSWSGSGQETQYFGPGTRLLVL.

The chain has TRBV2 and TRBJ2-3; 10 bases map to TRBD1. The CDR3 length is 13 residues. Trimming removed 8 bases from V and 5 bases from J; junction bases left unmatched: 4. Germline V gene data show CDR1 as SNHLY and CDR2 as FYNNEI. The DNA for the CDR3 is TGTGCCAGCGACAGGGGGCTGGGAGATACGCAGTATTTT. It is translated as CASDRGLGDTQYF.

This rearrangement joins TRBV27 to TRBJ2-5; 11 nucleotides align to TRBD2. The CDR3 loop spans 14 amino acids. CDR1 is MNHEY and CDR2 is SMNVEV in the germline V gene (reference sequence). V lost 7 bases and J lost 5; bases outside the gene matches: 6. The CDR3 DNA is TGTGCCAGCATGACTACTAGCGGGAGTGAGACCCAGTACTTC. Translation: CASMTTSGSETQYF.

V gene TRBV6-1 combines with J gene TRBJ2-3, with D perhaps matching TRBD2 (5 bases). Deletions cut 7 bases from V and 2 bases from J, with 16 bases between. This CDR3 is built from 15 residues. Looked up from germline, CDR1 is MNHNS and CDR2 is SASEGT. The CDR3 sequence: CASTGLAQFTDTQYF. The DNA for the CDR3 is TGTGCCAGCACGGGGTTGGCCCAGTTCACAGATACGCAGTATTTT.

The chain combines TRBV7-9 with TRBJ2-7; 7 bases are a match to TRBD1. Germline values: CDR1 SEHNR, CDR2 FQNEAQ (reference sequence). This CDR3 comprises 15 residues. J lost 6 bases, V lost 0 bases, and 8 bases had no gene match. DNA of the CDR3: TGTGCCAGCAGCTTAGCGCAGGGCAGGACAGGCGAGCAGTACTTC. Translation gives CASSLAQGRTGEQYF.

This clone was detected many times. The gene calls are TRBV7-2 and TRBJ2-5; D may be TRBD2 (6 bases). Trimming shortened V by 7 bases and J by 1 base, and 16 bases separated the two germline ends. The germline CDR1 and CDR2 sequences are SGHTA and FQGNSA. This CDR3 has 15 residues. DNA of the CDR3: TGTGCCAGCACCCTTGGGGCGGGGACCCAAGAGACCCAGTACTTC. Residues: CASTLGAGTQETQYF.

This chain uses TRBV28 with TRBJ2-6; 10 bases match TRBD1. Germline values: CDR1 MDHEN, CDR2 SYDVKM. The CDR3 has 17 residues. The trim removed 3 bases at V and 0 bases at J, leaving 2 bases unmatched. The CDR3: CASSLGTGDSGANVLTF. The CDR3 DNA follows: TGTGCCAGCAGTTTGGGGACAGGGGACTCTGGGGCCAACGTCCTGACTTTC.

This clone was observed a single time. V usage is TRBV28 and J usage is TRBJ1-2, with a possible D match to TRBD1 (5 bases). V lost 3 bases, J lost 1 base, and 15 bases lay in between. The CDR3 extends over 16 amino acids. CDR1 and CDR2 (germline): MDHEN, SYDVKM. CDR3 in DNA: TGTGCCAGCAGTTTTTTAGGGGAGAGGTTTAACTATGGCTACACCTTC. Its protein product is CASSFLGERFNYGYTF.

This sequence joins TRBV7-2 and TRBJ2-5; the match to TRBD1 covers 9 bases. Germline V lookup: CDR1 SGHTA, CDR2 FQGNSA. The V segment lost 5 bases and the J segment 5 bases; nucleotides outside the gene matches: 9. CDR3 size: 15 residues. Written as DNA, the CDR3 is TGTGCCAGCAGCCCCGGGACAGGGTTCGCGGAGACCCAGTACTTC. Amino acids: CASSPGTGFAETQYF. Based on the CDR3 plus reference TRBV7-2 and TRBJ2-5, the full variable domain is GAGVSQSPSNKVTEKGKDVELRCDPISGHTALYWYRQSLGQGLEFLIYFQGNSAPDKSGLPSDRFSAERTGGSVSTLTIQRTQQEDSAVYLCASSPGTGFAETQYFGPGTRLLVL.

The chain links TRBV9 to TRBJ2-5, with TRBD1 matching 7 bases. Germline V CDR1 and CDR2: SGDLS, YYNGEE. The CDR3 is made up of 15 amino acids. V shed 3 bases and J 5 bases; nucleotides not matched to a gene: 10. CDR3 DNA: TGTGCCAGCAGCGCACTACAGGGGACGGGGGAGACCCAGTACTTC. Protein: CASSALQGTGETQYF.

This chain connects TRBV6-6 to TRBJ2-7, with 7 bases matching TRBD2. Per the germline V gene, CDR1 is MNHNY and CDR2 is SVGAGI (reference sequence). The CDR3 has 14 amino acids. The trim removed 4 bases at V and 2 bases at J, leaving 5 bases unmatched. The CDR3 DNA reads as TGTGCCAGCAGTTCGAGCGGGGTGACCTACGAGCAGTACTTC. It yields the protein CASSSSGVTYEQYF.

The J gene is TRBJ2-5, the V gene TRBV5-4; no clear D gene. Trimming pared 1 base from V and 3 bases from J, leaving 19 bases between. Germline CDR1 is SGHNT and CDR2 is YYREEE (reference sequence). The CDR3 extends over 17 amino acids. CDR3 amino acids: CASSLSPGTPRKETQYF. Here the CDR3 DNA reads TGTGCCAGCAGCTTGAGCCCCGGAACTCCCCGAAAAGAGACCCAGTACTTC.

This chain joins TRBV30 and TRBJ2-1; a possible D gene is TRBD2 (5 bases). This CDR3 contains 12 residues. Trimming left V 5 bases short and J 10 bases short, with 15 bases between. Germline-derived CDR1 and CDR2 are GTSNPN and SVGIG (reference sequence). This CDR3 is CAWGPWPGEQFF. The DNA of the CDR3 is TGTGCCTGGGGACCCTGGCCGGGAGAGCAGTTCTTC.

The V and J genes are TRBV10-3 and TRBJ2-7, with a tentative D call TRBD2 (5 bases). Looked up from germline, CDR1 is ENHRY and CDR2 is SYGVKD. Trimming pared 3 bases from V and 7 bases from J, leaving 13 bases between. The CDR3 contains 13 residues. The CDR3 sequence is CAISDRTPGEQYF. The CDR3 DNA sequence: TGTGCCATCAGTGATCGGACCCCGGGGGAGCAGTACTTC.

The table lists this clone with a count of one. The rearrangement joins TRBV18 to TRBJ1-2; D unresolved. The V and J ends lost 3 bases and 6 bases respectively, with 14 bases between them. Germline assignment: CDR1 KGHSH and CDR2 LQKENI. This CDR3 comprises 14 residues. The chain's CDR3 is CASSPSTGIDGYTF. The CDR3 DNA follows: TGTGCCAGCTCACCTTCGACTGGGATCGATGGCTACACCTTC.

This clone was detected only a few times. V usage is TRBV2 and J usage is TRBJ2-7; TRBD2 aligns across 12 bases. Trimming at V came to 3 bases and at J to 0 bases, leaving 3 bases not matched to a gene. The CDR3 totals 16 residues. Looked up from germline, CDR1 is SNHLY and CDR2 is FYNNEI. This CDR3 is CASSDWTSGISYEQYF. CDR3 nucleotides: TGTGCCAGCAGTGATTGGACTAGCGGGATCTCCTACGAGCAGTACTTC.

This clone came up a few times. The CDR3 reads CASSYGQGGGYTF. In DNA form, the CDR3 reads TGTGCCAGCAGTTACGGACAGGGGGGCGGCTACACCTTC. The V gene is TRBV6-5, the J gene TRBJ1-2; 10 bases line up with TRBD1. In germline, CDR1 is MNHEY, CDR2 SVGAGI. There are 13 residues in the CDR3. Germline trimming cut 2 bases from V and 8 bases from J; bases unmatched to any gene: 2.

The V call is TRBV5-6, the J call TRBJ2-3, with 15 bases fitting TRBD2. The V gene end was trimmed by 0 bases and the J gene end by 1 base; junction bases not matched to a gene: 6. The CDR3 has 19 residues. Germline CDR1 is SGHDT and CDR2 is YYEEEE. As DNA, the CDR3 is TGTGCCAGCAGCTTGGCCGGACTAGCGGGAGGGCGCGGCACAGATACGCAGTATTTT. It translates to CASSLAGLAGGRGTDTQYF.

The chain carries TRBV10-3 and TRBJ1-2; tentatively, D is TRBD1 (5 bases). Deletions cut 2 bases from V and 7 bases from J, with 14 bases between. CDR1 and CDR2 (germline): ENHRY, SYGVKD. The CDR3 covers 14 residues. CDR3 in DNA: TGTGCCATCAGTGAGGGTGTAGGGAGGGGTGGCTACACCTTC. Residues: CAISEGVGRGGYTF.